This T cell receptor beta chain was identified during a study of blood T cells in healthy people across ages. Alongside a J-beta primer mix, a sample-barcoded 5' primer served in a second PCR lasting roughly 7 to 12 cycles. TCRdb recomputed calls from the 5' RACE reads with MiXCR, one row per CDR3 protein. The top ten hold about 0.72% of the sample, which has more than 1,000,000 distinct CDR3 sequences, almost 25% seen once. Germline V lookup: CDR1 MDHEN, CDR2 SYDVKM. The CDR3 consists of 13 residues. The V and J ends lost 7 bases and 4 bases, in that order; junction bases with no gene match: 6. This clonotype has only a few counts. The total RNA that was extracted per sample amounted to at least 5 micrograms. Another study also made use of these data, one on T cells of mothers and their children.

The TCR comes from a girl aged 2 to 10 in good health. The sequencing sample was made of blood. The chain recombines TRBV28 with TRBJ2-5, with 7 bases that match TRBD2. CDR3: CASTFSGRETQYF. The CDR3 DNA sequence: TGTGCCAGCACCTTTAGCGGGCGAGAGACCCAGTACTTC.